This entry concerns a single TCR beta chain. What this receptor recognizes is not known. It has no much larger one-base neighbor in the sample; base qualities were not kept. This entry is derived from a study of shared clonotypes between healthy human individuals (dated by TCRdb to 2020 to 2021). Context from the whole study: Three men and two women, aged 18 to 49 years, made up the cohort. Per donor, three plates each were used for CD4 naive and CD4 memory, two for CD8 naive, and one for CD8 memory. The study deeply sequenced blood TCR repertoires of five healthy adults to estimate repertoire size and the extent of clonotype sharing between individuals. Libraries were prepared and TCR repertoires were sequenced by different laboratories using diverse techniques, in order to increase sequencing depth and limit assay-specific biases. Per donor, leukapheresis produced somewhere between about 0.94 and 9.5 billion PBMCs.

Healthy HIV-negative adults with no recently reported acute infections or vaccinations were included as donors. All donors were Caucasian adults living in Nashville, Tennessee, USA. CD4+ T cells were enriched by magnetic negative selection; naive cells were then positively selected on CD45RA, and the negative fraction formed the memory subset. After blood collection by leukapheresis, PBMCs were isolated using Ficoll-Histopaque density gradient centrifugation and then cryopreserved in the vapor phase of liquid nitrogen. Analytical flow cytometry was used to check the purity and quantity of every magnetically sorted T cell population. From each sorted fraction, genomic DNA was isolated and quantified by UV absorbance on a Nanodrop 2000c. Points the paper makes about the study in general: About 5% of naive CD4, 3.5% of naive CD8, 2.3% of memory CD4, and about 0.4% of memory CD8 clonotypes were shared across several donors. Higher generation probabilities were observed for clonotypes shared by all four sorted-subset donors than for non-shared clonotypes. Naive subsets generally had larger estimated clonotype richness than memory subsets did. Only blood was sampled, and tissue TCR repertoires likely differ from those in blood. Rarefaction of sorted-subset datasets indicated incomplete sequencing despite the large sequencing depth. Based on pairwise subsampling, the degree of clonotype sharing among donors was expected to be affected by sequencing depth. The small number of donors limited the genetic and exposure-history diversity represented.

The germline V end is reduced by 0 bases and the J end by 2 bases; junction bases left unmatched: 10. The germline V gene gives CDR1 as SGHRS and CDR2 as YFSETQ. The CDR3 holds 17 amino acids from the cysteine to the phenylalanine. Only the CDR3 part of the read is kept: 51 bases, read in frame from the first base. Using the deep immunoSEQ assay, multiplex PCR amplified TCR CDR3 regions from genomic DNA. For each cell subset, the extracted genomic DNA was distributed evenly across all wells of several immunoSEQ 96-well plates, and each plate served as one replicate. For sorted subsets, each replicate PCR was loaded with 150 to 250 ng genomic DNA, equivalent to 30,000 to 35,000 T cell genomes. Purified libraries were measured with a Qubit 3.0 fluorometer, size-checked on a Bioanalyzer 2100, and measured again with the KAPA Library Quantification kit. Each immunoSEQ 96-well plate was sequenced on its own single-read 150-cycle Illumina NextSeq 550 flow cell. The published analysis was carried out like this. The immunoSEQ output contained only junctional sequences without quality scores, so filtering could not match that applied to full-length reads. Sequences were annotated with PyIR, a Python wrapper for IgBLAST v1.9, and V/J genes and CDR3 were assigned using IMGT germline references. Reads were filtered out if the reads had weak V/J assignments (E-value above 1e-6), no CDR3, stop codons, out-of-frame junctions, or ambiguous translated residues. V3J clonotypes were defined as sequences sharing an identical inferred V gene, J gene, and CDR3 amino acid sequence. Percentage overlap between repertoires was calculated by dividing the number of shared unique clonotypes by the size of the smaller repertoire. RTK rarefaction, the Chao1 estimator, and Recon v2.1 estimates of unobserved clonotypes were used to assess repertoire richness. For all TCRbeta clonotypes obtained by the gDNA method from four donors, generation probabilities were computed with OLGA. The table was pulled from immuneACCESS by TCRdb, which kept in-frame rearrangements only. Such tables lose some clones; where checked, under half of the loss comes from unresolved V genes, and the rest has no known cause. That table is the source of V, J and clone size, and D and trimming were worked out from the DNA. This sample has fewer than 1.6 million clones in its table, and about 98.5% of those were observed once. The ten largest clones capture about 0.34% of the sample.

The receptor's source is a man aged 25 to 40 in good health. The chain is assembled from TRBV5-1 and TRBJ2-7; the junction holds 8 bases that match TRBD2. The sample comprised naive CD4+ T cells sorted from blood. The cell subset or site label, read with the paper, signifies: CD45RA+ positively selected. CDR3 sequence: CASSLALEAGEPYEQYF. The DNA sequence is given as TGCGCCAGCAGCTTGGCGTTGGAAGCGGGAGAACCCTACGAGCAGTACTTC. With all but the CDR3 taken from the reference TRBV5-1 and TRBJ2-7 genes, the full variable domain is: KAGVTQTPRYLIKTRGQQVTLSCSPISGHRSVSWYQQTPGQGLQFLFEYFSETQRNKGNFPGRFSGRQFSNSRSEMNVSTLELGDSALYLCASSLALEAGEPYEQYFGPGTRLTVT.